What follows are 10 T cell receptor beta chains derived from one specimen sequenced in a study of T cells in Graves' hyperthyroidism and ophthalmopathy. Template material for amplifying TCR beta CDR3 regions consisted of RNA transcripts. RT-PCR in the first round (using the HTBI primer set) targeted the TCR CDR3. TCRdb called the multiplex PCR reads again in MiXCR, with one record for every CDR3 protein. Among about 560,000 distinct CDR3 sequences listed, 14% were seen once. Sequencing was carried out using blood. The receptors shown here come from a woman aged 35 to 49 with Graves' hyperthyroidism.

This clonotype was seen repeatedly, ten times or more. The V gene is TRBV10-3, the J gene TRBJ2-7, with 7 bases lining up with TRBD1. Germline assignment: CDR1 ENHRY and CDR2 SYGVKD. The CDR3 is made up of 14 amino acids. The V segment lost 2 bases and the J segment 1 base; nucleotides outside the gene matches: 2. The CDR3 spells CAISEGQASYEQYF. CDR3 bases: TGTGCCATCAGTGAGGGACAGGCGTCCTACGAGCAGTACTTC.

The chain carries TRBV6-1 and TRBJ2-4; 9 bases are a match to TRBD2. The J segment lost 1 base and the V segment lost 5 bases, leaving 3 bases of the junction unmatched. Germline V lookup: CDR1 MNHNS, CDR2 SASEGT. The CDR3 extends over 15 amino acids. CDR3 amino acids: CASSSSGMAKNIQYF. The CDR3, as DNA: TGTGCCAGCAGTTCTAGCGGGATGGCCAAAAACATTCAGTACTTC.

The count of this clonotype is one. This rearrangement joins TRBV20-1 to TRBJ2-7; 7 bases agree with TRBD1. The length of the CDR3 is 13 residues. V was clipped by 1 base and J by 6 bases; unmatched bases: 6. Germline values: CDR1 DFQATT, CDR2 SNEGSKA (reference sequence). CDR3 in DNA: TGCAGTGCTAGAGTCCCAGACAGGGTCGAGCAGTACTTC. The encoded protein is CSARVPDRVEQYF.

Only a few counts were recorded for this clonotype. As the CDR3 is not closed by the conserved phenylalanine or tryptophan, this likely results from a read error. CDR3 bases: TGTGCCAGCAGTGAAACGACAGGGCTAAGCAATCAGCCCCAGCATCTT. Its translation is CASSETTGLSNQPQHL. V gene TRBV6-1 combines with J gene TRBJ1-5; 7 nucleotides line up with TRBD1. The CDR3 is 16 amino acids. The junction had 5 bases not matched to a gene; V was cut back by 2 bases and J by 1 base. Germline CDR1 is MNHNS and CDR2 is SASEGT.

This clonotype appeared many times. This sequence joins TRBV9 and TRBJ1-4; possible D gene TRBD1, 5 bases. V was cut by 0 bases and J by 3 bases, with 9 bases left in between. CDR3 length equals 15 residues. Germline V lookup: CDR1 SGDLS, CDR2 YYNGEE. The CDR3 region is CASSVGRGPNEKLFF. CDR3 DNA sequence: TGTGCCAGCAGCGTAGGGAGGGGACCTAATGAAAAACTGTTTTTT.

This clonotype was seen only a few times. The CDR3 nucleotides read TGCGCCAGCAGCCAACTCCGGGGGGGGGCCCCCGGGGAGCTGTTTTTT. Protein product: CASSQLRGGAPGELFF. The chain is built from TRBV4-1 and TRBJ2-2, with 8 bases aligning to TRBD2. The germline gives CDR1 MGHRA, CDR2 YSYEKL. Trimming took 2 bases from V and 6 from J; bases not matched to a gene: 8. The CDR3 totals 16 residues.

Of note for this clonotype: A much larger clone lies one base from this, so it may be a read error. The chain is built from TRBV6-2 or TRBV6-3 and TRBJ2-3, with a possible D match to TRBD2 (7 bases). V was clipped by 6 bases and J by 5 bases, with 12 bases between them. Per germline, CDR1 MNHEY and CDR2 SVGEGT. The CDR3 loop spans 13 amino acids. CDR3 in amino acids: CASRRGAEDTQYF. The CDR3 bases are TGTGCCAGCAGACGGGGGGCTGAAGATACGCAGTATTTT.

This clonotype was found many times. The chain carries TRBV6-1 and TRBJ1-1; TRBD1 is a possible D gene (6 bases). The CDR3 has 13 residues. V lost 8 bases, J lost 1 base, and 11 bases lay in between. Germline V gene lookup returns CDR1 MNHNS and CDR2 SASEGT. The CDR3 loop is CASGRQENTEAFF. The DNA of the CDR3 is TGTGCCAGCGGTCGACAGGAGAACACTGAAGCTTTCTTT.

V and J are TRBV20-1 and TRBJ1-5; D gene ambiguous. The V gene's germline CDR1 is DFQATT and CDR2 SNEGSKA (reference sequence). The CDR3 covers 13 residues. The V end lost 3 bases, the J end lost 4 bases, and 10 bases lay between the germline ends. The CDR3 nucleotides are TGCAGTGCTAGTTTACTTCGGAATCAGCCCCAGCATTTT. It encodes CSASLLRNQPQHF.

This clonotype occurred many times. The CDR3 sequence: CASSPAGGLLTEAFF. The CDR3 DNA reads as TGTGCCAGCAGTCCGGCCGGGGGACTACTCACTGAAGCTTTCTTT. The rearrangement joins TRBV28 to TRBJ1-1; TRBD1 might be the D (5 bases). Germline CDR1 MDHEN, CDR2 SYDVKM. The V gene lost 5 bases and the J gene lost 4 bases, with 17 bases spanning the gap. The CDR3 runs 15 residues.